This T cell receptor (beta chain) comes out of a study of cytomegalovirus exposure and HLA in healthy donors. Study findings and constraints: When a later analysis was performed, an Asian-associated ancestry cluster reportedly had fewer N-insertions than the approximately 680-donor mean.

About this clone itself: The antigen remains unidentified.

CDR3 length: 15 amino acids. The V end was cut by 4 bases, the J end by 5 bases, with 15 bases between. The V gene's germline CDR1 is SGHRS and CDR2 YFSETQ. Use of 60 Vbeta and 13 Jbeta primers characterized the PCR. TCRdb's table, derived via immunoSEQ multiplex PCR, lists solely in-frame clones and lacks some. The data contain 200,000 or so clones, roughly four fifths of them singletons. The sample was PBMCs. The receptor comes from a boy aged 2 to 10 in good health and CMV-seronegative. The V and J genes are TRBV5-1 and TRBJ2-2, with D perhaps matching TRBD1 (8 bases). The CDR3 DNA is TGCGCCAGCAGCACCACAGGGGGGGTGACCGGGGAGCTGTTTTTT. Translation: CASSTTGGVTGELFF.